Below, 9 T cell receptor beta chains from the same sample are listed, as sequenced in a study of control samples from healthy donors and cancer patients. Sequenced by immunoSEQ multiplex PCR; TCRdb stores in-frame clones only, minus some. The sample has more than 95,000 clones, about 89% seen once. Sequenced input: PBMCs. Receptor source: a man aged 60-69 years with lung cancer.

The V call is TRBV2, the J call TRBJ2-3; 9 bases agree with TRBD2. Trimming cost V 5 bases and J 4 bases; bases outside gene matches: 4. The CDR3 is 14 amino acids. Germline-derived CDR1 and CDR2 are SNHLY and FYNNEI. CDR3 protein: CASSPGLAPDTQYF. The CDR3 DNA is TGTGCCAGCAGTCCGGGACTAGCTCCAGATACGCAGTATTTT.

The chain recombines TRBV27 with TRBJ2-2; no definite D call. The V end was cut by 6 bases, the J end by 3 bases, with 14 bases between. The CDR3 has 15 amino acids. Germline V gene data show CDR1 as MNHEY and CDR2 as SMNVEV (reference sequence). CDR3 in DNA: TGTGCCAGCAGACCCCGACAAGGCTACACCGGGGAGCTGTTTTTT. The encoded protein is CASRPRQGYTGELFF.

The gene calls are TRBV6-5 and TRBJ2-7; D possibly corresponds to TRBD2 (7 bases). This CDR3 comprises 15 residues. V was clipped by 6 bases and J by 5 bases, with 20 bases between them. CDR1 MNHEY and CDR2 SVGAGI come from the germline V gene. The CDR3 DNA sequence: TGTGCCAGCAGGCCTTACGGGGGGCCCCTCCACGAGCAGTACGTC. As protein: CASRPYGGPLHEQYV.

This chain connects TRBV3-1 (or the pseudogene TRBV3-2) to TRBJ2-1, with a tentative D call TRBD1 (5 bases). V lost 1 base and J lost 4, with 20 bases in between. The CDR3 consists of 18 residues. From germline, CDR1 is LGHDT and CDR2 YNNKEL (reference sequence). CDR3: CASSQALGTGNRYNEQFF. CDR3 in DNA: TGTGCCAGCAGCCAAGCTCTTGGAACAGGTAATCGGTACAATGAGCAGTTCTTC.

The J gene is TRBJ2-3, the V gene TRBV6-2 or TRBV6-3; D gene unclear. Deletions cut 0 bases from V and 6 bases from J, with 10 bases between. Germline CDR1 and CDR2: MNHEY and SVGEGT. CDR3 length: 14 residues. Written as DNA, the CDR3 is TGTGCCAGCAGTTACTCTCAGGCGGCGGATACGCAGTATTTT. Translating gives CASSYSQAADTQYF.

V gene TRBV7-2 combines with J gene TRBJ2-5; D not resolved. The CDR3 loop spans 12 amino acids. The V end was cut by 5 bases, the J end by 5 bases, with 9 bases between. Germline V gene sequence: CDR1 SGHTA, CDR2 FQGNSA. The CDR3 loop is CASSLMVETQYF. CDR3 DNA sequence: TGTGCCAGCAGCCTTATGGTGGAGACCCAGTACTTC.

The rearrangement joins TRBV24-1 to TRBJ1-4; D call uncertain. This CDR3 has 13 amino acids. From germline, CDR1 is KGHDR and CDR2 SFDVKD. CDR3 coding DNA: TGTGCATACAATCGGGAAGCTAATGAAAAACTGTTTTTT. It codes for CAYNREANEKLFF.

The V gene is TRBV27, the J gene TRBJ2-2; D is ambiguous. Between the trimmed V and J ends, which lost 6 bases and 6 bases, there was a span of 8 bases. The germline V gene encodes CDR1 MNHEY and CDR2 SMNVEV (reference sequence). The CDR3 is made up of 12 amino acids. The CDR3 loop is CASRAESGELFF. The CDR3 DNA reads as TGTGCCAGCAGGGCGGAGTCCGGGGAGCTGTTTTTT.

The chain is built from TRBV27 and TRBJ1-2; D gene uncertain. Germline V gives CDR1 MNHEY, CDR2 SMNVEV (reference sequence). The CDR3 contains 12 residues. With 8 bases removed from V and 4 bases from J, the gap between germline ends came to 11 bases. The CDR3 nucleotides are TGTGCCAGCGGACCCAGTGGCTATGGCTACACCTTC. It codes for CASGPSGYGYTF.